Shown below are 21 T cell receptor beta chains from a single sample sequenced in a study of CD8 T cells in Susac syndrome. After extraction with the RNeasy kit, roughly 0.5 to 1 ug of the RNA was reverse transcribed using random hexamers. Using its own MiXCR run on the immunoSEQ multiplex PCR reads, TCRdb lists one record per CDR3 protein. The sample has 160,000 or so distinct CDR3 sequences; about 95% are singletons. Sequenced sample: CD4+ T cells from PBMCs. The receptor set was obtained from a human donor with Susac syndrome.

The chain combines TRBV2 with TRBJ2-5; TRBD2 might be the D (7 bases). V lost 7 bases to trimming and J lost 5 bases, with 17 bases between them. CDR3 length equals 14 residues. CDR1 is SNHLY and CDR2 is FYNNEI in the germline V gene. The CDR3 sequence: CASNGGGVRETQYF. CDR3 bases: TGTGCCAGCAATGGAGGGGGGGTTCGGGAGACCCAGTACTTC.

V gene TRBV5-6 combines with J gene TRBJ1-6; 8 positions match TRBD1. The CDR3 loop spans 15 amino acids. V trimming: 2 bases; J trimming: 7 bases; junction bases outside the gene matches: 5. CDR1 is SGHDT and CDR2 is YYEEEE in the germline V gene. CDR3 sequence: CASSFNGQGNSPLHF. CDR3 nucleotide sequence: TGTGCCAGCAGCTTCAACGGACAGGGAAATTCACCCCTCCACTTT.

The DNA of the CDR3 is TGTGCCAGCAGCTTAGGTGGTTCGGTCACTTACGAGCAGTACTTC. Amino acids: CASSLGGSVTYEQYF. The gene calls are TRBV7-2 and TRBJ2-7; D gene unclear. V lost 1 base and J lost 4, with 14 bases in between. Germline loops: CDR1 SGHTA, CDR2 FQGNSA. The CDR3 length is 15 residues.

This chain connects TRBV27 to TRBJ2-7, with 7 positions matching TRBD1. V lost 9 bases and J lost 6; bases outside the gene matches: 5. CDR3 length equals 11 residues. In germline, CDR1 is MNHEY, CDR2 SMNVEV (reference sequence). The CDR3 DNA reads as TGTGCCAGTGGCTACAGGGGCGAGCAGTACTTC. Its translation: CASGYRGEQYF.

The chain has TRBV5-1 and TRBJ2-5, with D unresolved. V was cut by 0 bases and J by 5 bases, with 11 bases left in between. CDR3 length: 14 residues. Germline CDR1 SGHRS, CDR2 YFSETQ. The CDR3 bases are TGCGCCAGCAGCTTGGACACGCGGCGGGAGACCCAGTACTTC. It codes for CASSLDTRRETQYF.

This sequence joins TRBV15 and TRBJ2-1; tentative D call: TRBD2 (6 bases). V was pared by 8 bases and J by 9 bases, with 20 bases between. The CDR3 has 14 amino acids. The V gene's germline CDR1 is LNHNV and CDR2 YYDKDF (reference sequence). The CDR3 DNA reads as TGTGCCACCCGACGGGGAGGAAACTTTCCTGAGCAGTTCTTC. Translation gives CATRRGGNFPEQFF.

The chain couples TRBV6-6 to TRBJ2-5; possibly TRBD2 for D (7 bases). Per germline, CDR1 MNHNY and CDR2 SVGAGI (reference sequence). The V end was cut by 7 bases, the J end by 3 bases, with 12 bases between. The CDR3 is 13 amino acids. CDR3 DNA: TGTGCCAGCACAGAAGGGGGGGAAGAGACCCAGTACTTC. It specifies CASTEGGEETQYF.

This rearrangement joins TRBV14 to TRBJ2-3; 11 bases agree with TRBD2. Unmatched junction bases numbered 4, after V lost 1 base and J lost 7 bases. The germline V gene has CDR1 SGHDN and CDR2 FVKESK. The CDR3 spans 15 residues. Here the CDR3 DNA reads TGTGCCAGCAGCCAAGTAGCGGGGGGGCCTTATACGCAGTATTTT. Its protein is CASSQVAGGPYTQYF.

V usage is TRBV2 and J usage is TRBJ2-1; weak D call: TRBD2 (5 bases). Germline V gene sequence: CDR1 SNHLY, CDR2 FYNNEI. The CDR3 has 12 residues. V gave up 2 bases and J gave up 8 bases, with 7 bases separating them. CDR3 amino acids: CASSESRDEQFF. The CDR3 region has the DNA TGTGCCAGCAGTGAATCGAGGGATGAGCAGTTCTTC.

This clonotype is a singleton in its sample. V is TRBV10-3 and J is TRBJ2-5; D gene uncertain. Trimming pared 6 bases from V and 5 bases from J, leaving 7 bases between. The CDR3 sequence is 11 residues long. CDR1 is ENHRY and CDR2 is SYGVKD in the germline V gene. CDR3 region: CAIRQGETQYF. In DNA form, the CDR3 reads TGTGCCATCAGGCAAGGGGAGACCCAGTACTTC.

CDR3 nucleotides: TGCAGTGCCCCCCTTGGTCCCTCCTACAATGAGCAGTTCTTC. This encodes CSAPLGPSYNEQFF. The chain links TRBV20-1 to TRBJ2-1; D call uncertain. Between the trimmed V and J ends, which lost 6 bases and 0 bases, there was a span of 12 bases. The CDR3 has 14 amino acids. Germline loops: CDR1 DFQATT, CDR2 SNEGSKA (reference sequence).

The rearrangement links TRBV20-1 to TRBJ1-6; the match to TRBD1 covers 9 bases. The CDR3 is 18 amino acids. With V trimmed by 0 bases and J by 7 bases, 13 bases remained unmatched. CDR1 is DFQATT, CDR2 SNEGSKA, per germline (reference sequence). The CDR3 region is CSARDLGQGRGLNSPLHF. The CDR3 bases are TGCAGTGCTAGAGACCTTGGACAGGGGAGGGGTTTGAATTCACCCCTCCACTTT.

V is TRBV12-3 or TRBV12-4 and J is TRBJ1-6, with 7 bases identical to TRBD1. V lost 2 bases to trimming and J lost 4 bases; unmatched junction nucleotides: 2. This CDR3 spans 15 amino acids. The CDR3 region is CASSLLGQYNSPLHF. CDR3 bases: TGTGCCAGCAGTTTATTGGGACAGTATAATTCACCCCTCCACTTT.

The genes are TRBV5-1 and TRBJ2-1; D unclear. Germline V lookup: CDR1 SGHRS, CDR2 YFSETQ. Trimming shortened V by 6 bases and J by 8 bases, and 9 bases separated the two germline ends. The CDR3 length is 11 residues. The CDR3 sequence: CASKARDEQFF. The CDR3 DNA sequence: TGCGCCAGCAAGGCAAGGGATGAGCAGTTCTTC.

In its sample, this clonotype was seen once. V is TRBV9 and J is TRBJ1-1; TRBD1 is a possible D gene (6 bases). In germline, CDR1 is SGDLS, CDR2 YYNGEE. Trimming cost V 3 bases and J 11 bases, with 14 bases left between them. The CDR3 totals 12 residues. CDR3 DNA: TGTGCCAGCAGCGCACAGGGTGCGGGGGCTTTCTTT. This translates into CASSAQGAGAFF.

CDR3 sequence reads: CASTSRGRDGNEQFF. CDR3 bases: TGTGCCAGCACCTCCCGGGGGAGGGATGGCAATGAGCAGTTCTTC. The chain is built from TRBV13 and TRBJ2-1; 7 bases map to TRBD2. With V trimmed by 7 bases and J by 6 bases, 12 bases remained unmatched. CDR3 length equals 15 residues. Germline V CDR1 and CDR2: PRHDT, FYEKMQ (reference sequence). Supplemented by reference TRBV13 and TRBJ2-1, the full variable domain reads AAGVIQSPRHLIKEKRETATLKCYPIPRHDTVYWYQQGPGQDPQFLISFYEKMQSDKGSIPDRFSAQQFSDYHSELNMSSLELGDSALYFCASTSRGRDGNEQFFGPGTRLTVL.

This chain connects TRBV12-3 or TRBV12-4 to TRBJ1-2; 7 bases align to TRBD1. Trimming removed 1 base from V and 8 bases from J; junction bases left unmatched: 10. The CDR3 spans 15 residues. CDR3 sequence reads: CASSLGQGRVGGYTF. The CDR3 nucleotides read TGTGCCAGCAGTTTAGGACAGGGCAGGGTAGGAGGCTACACCTTC.

The chain links TRBV6-6 to TRBJ1-2; a weak D match, TRBD1 (5 bases). V lost 2 bases, J lost 2 bases, and 9 bases lay in between. From germline, CDR1 is MNHNY and CDR2 SVGAGI (reference sequence). This CDR3 has 14 residues. The CDR3 DNA is TGTGCCAGCAGTTACGGACACACCAACTATGGCTACACCTTC. Translation gives CASSYGHTNYGYTF.

Turning to this clonotype: Germline is not matched at one junction end, which may reflect a read error. The rearrangement uses TRBV7-2 and TRBJ2-7; D may be TRBD1 or TRBD2 (6 bases each). The CDR3 is 15 amino acids. Germline V CDR1 and CDR2: SGHTA, FQGNSA. CDR3 sequence (DNA): TGTGCCAGCAGCTTACTCGGGGGCCCCTCCCACGAGCAGTACTTC. It encodes CASSLLGGPSHEQYF.

This clonotype is a singleton in its sample. The chain couples TRBV18 to TRBJ1-5, with a weak D call TRBD1 (5 bases). The CDR3 is 13 amino acids. Trimming removed 3 bases from V and 5 bases from J, with 8 bases in between. CDR1 is KGHSH, CDR2 LQKENI, per germline. CDR3 loop: CASSPGLDQPQHF. DNA of the CDR3: TGTGCCAGCTCACCGGGGCTTGATCAGCCCCAGCATTTT.

The gene calls are TRBV9 and TRBJ2-7; 7 bases agree with TRBD2. There are 15 residues in the CDR3. The V gene's germline CDR1 is SGDLS and CDR2 YYNGEE. Losses at the gene ends were 2 bases for V and 0 bases for J; bases not matched to a gene: 5. In nucleotides, the CDR3 is TGTGCCAGCAGCGTTGGGGGGGGAAACTCCTACGAGCAGTACTTC. As protein: CASSVGGGNSYEQYF.